This TCR beta chain appears in the sequencing data of a study of blood T cell repertoires in COVID-19. Whole-study context: Sites across the United States, Italy and Spain contributed samples from acute and convalescent COVID-19.

V was clipped by 4 bases and J by 0 bases, with 11 bases between them. The CDR3 sequence is 15 residues long. Germline CDR1 is SGHRS and CDR2 is YFSETQ. Profiled with immunoSEQ multiplex PCR; TCRdb holds only in-frame clones, not every one. In the table there are fewer than 300,000 clones, roughly 88% of which are singletons. The V call is TRBV5-1, the J call TRBJ2-1, with D possibly being TRBD2 (6 bases). This receptor was taken from a woman younger than 45 who had recovered from COVID-19. The sequencing sample was made of PBMCs or T cells enriched from blood (not recorded which). CDR3 coding DNA: TGCGCCAGCAGCCCGGGAGAAAGCTCCTACAATGAGCAGTTCTTC. Translation gives CASSPGESSYNEQFF.